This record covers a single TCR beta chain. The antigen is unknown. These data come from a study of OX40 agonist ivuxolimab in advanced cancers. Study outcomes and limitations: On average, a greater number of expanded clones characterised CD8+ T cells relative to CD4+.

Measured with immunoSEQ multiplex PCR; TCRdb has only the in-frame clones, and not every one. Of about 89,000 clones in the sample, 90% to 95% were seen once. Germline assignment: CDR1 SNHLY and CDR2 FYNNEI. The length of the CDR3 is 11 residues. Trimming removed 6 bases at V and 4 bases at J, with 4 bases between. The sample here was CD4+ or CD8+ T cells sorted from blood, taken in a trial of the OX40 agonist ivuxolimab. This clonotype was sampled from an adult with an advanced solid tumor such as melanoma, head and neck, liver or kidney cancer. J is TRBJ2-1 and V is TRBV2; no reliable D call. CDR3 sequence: CASSRYNEQFF. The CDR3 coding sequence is TGTGCCAGCAGCCGGTACAATGAGCAGTTCTTC.